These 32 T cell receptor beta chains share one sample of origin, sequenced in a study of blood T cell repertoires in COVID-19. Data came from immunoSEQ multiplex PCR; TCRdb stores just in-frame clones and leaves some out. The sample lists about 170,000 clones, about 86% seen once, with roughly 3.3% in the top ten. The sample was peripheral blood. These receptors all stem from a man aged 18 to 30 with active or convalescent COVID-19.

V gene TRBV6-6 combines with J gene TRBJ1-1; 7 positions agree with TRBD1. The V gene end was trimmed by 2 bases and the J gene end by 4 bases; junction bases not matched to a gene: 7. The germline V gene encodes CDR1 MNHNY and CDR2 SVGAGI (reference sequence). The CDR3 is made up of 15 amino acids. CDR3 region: CASSYPGQGGTEAFF. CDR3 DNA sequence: TGTGCCAGCAGTTACCCGGGCCAGGGGGGCACTGAAGCTTTCTTT.

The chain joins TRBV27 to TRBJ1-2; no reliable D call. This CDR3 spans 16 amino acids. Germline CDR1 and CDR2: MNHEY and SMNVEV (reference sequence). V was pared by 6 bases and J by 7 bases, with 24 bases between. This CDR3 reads CASRHLADPSVGGYTF. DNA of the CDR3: TGTGCCAGCAGACACCTGGCCGATCCCAGCGTGGGTGGCTACACCTTC.

The CDR3 loop is CASRRENQPQHF. In DNA form, the CDR3 reads TGTGCCAGCCGGCGGGAGAATCAGCCCCAGCATTTT. This chain links TRBV10-3 with TRBJ1-5; D gene ambiguous. The CDR3 has 12 residues. The V gene lost 10 bases and the J gene lost 4 bases, with 11 bases spanning the gap. The germline gives CDR1 ENHRY, CDR2 SYGVKD.

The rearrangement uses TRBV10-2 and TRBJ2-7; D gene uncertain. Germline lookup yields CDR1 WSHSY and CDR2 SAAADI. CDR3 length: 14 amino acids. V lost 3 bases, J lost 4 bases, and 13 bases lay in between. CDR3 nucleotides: TGCGCCAGCAGTGAACGCCGTGAACTTTACGAGCAGTACGTC. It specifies CASSERRELYEQYV.

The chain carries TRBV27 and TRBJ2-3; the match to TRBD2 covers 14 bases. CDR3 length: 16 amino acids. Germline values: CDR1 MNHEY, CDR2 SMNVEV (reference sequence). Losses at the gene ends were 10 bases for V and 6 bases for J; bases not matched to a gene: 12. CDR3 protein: CAIGTSGGPRGDTQYF. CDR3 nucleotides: TGTGCCATCGGGACTAGCGGGGGCCCCAGGGGGGATACGCAGTATTTT.

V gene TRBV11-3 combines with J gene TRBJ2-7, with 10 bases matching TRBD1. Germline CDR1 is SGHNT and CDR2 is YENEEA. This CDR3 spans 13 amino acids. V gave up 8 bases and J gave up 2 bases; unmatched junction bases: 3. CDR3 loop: CASLGQGAYEQYF. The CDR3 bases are TGTGCCAGCCTTGGACAGGGGGCCTACGAGCAGTACTTC.

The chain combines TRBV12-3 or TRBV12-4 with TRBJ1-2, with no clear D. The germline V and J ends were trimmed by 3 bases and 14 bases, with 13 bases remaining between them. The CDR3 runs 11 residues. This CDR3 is CASSLYGGGTF. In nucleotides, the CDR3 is TGTGCCAGCAGTTTGTACGGAGGTGGAACCTTC.

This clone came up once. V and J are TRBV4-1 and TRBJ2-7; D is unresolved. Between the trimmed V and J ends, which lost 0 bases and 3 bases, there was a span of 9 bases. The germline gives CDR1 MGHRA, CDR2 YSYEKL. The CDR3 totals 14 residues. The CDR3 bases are TGCGCCAGCAGCCAAGATCTTGTATACTACGAGCAGTACGTC. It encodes CASSQDLVYYEQYV.

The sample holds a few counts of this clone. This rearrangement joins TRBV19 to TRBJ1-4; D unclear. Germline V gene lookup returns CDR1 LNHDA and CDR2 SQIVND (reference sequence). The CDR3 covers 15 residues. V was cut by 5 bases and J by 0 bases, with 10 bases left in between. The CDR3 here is CASSPSSATNEKLFF. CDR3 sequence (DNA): TGTGCCAGTAGTCCCTCTTCCGCAACTAATGAAAAACTGTTTTTT.

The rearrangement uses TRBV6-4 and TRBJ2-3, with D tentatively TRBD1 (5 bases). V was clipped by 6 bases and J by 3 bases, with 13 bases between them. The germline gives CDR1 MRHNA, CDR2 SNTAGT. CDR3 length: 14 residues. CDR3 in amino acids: CASSRDGLTDTQYF. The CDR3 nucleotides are TGTGCCAGCAGCAGGGATGGTTTAACAGATACGCAGTATTTT.

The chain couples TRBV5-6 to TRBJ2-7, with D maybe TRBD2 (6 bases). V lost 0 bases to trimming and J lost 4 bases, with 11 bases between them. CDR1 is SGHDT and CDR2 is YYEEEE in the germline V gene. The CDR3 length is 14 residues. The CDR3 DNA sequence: TGTGCCAGCAGCTTGGATGGAGGGCTATACGAGCAGTACGTC. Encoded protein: CASSLDGGLYEQYV.

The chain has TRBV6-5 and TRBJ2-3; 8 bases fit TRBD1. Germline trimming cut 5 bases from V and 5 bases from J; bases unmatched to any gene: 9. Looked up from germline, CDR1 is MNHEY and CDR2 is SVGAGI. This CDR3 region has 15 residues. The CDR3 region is CASSTRDRLQDTQYF. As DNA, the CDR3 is TGTGCCAGCAGTACGAGGGACAGGCTTCAAGATACGCAGTATTTT.

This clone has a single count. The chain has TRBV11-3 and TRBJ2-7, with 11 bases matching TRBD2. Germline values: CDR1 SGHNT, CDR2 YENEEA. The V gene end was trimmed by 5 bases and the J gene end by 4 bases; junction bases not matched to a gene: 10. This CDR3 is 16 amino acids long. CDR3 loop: CASSPRIAGGPYEQYF. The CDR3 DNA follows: TGTGCCAGCAGCCCCCGAATAGCGGGAGGGCCTTACGAGCAGTACTTC. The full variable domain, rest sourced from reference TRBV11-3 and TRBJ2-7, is EAGVVQSPRYKIIEKKQPVAFWCNPISGHNTLYWYLQNLGQGPELLIRYENEEAVDDSQLPKDRFSAERLKGVDSTLKIQPAELGDSAVYLCASSPRIAGGPYEQYFGPGTRLTVT.

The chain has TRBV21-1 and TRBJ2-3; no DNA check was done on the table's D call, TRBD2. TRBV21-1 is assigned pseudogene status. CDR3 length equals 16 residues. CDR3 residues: CASSKSRGGAKDTQYF. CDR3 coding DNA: TGTGCCAGCAGCAAAAGCCGGGGGGGAGCTAAAGATACGCAGTATTTT.

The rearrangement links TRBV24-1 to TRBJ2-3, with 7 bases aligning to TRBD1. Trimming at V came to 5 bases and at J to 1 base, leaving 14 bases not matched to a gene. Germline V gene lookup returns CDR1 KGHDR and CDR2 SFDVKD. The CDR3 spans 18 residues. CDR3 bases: TGTGCCACCAGTGCCAAACCTAAGGGGGCGGTCGGCACAGATACGCAGTATTTT. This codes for CATSAKPKGAVGTDTQYF.

The CDR3 region has the DNA TGTGCCAGCAGCGAAATCGGACTAGCGGGCAATGAGCAGTTCTTC. Encoded protein: CASSEIGLAGNEQFF. V is TRBV27 and J is TRBJ2-1; the match to TRBD2 covers 11 bases. With V trimmed by 6 bases and J by 6 bases, 7 bases remained unmatched. This CDR3 comprises 15 residues. In germline, CDR1 is MNHEY, CDR2 SMNVEV (reference sequence).

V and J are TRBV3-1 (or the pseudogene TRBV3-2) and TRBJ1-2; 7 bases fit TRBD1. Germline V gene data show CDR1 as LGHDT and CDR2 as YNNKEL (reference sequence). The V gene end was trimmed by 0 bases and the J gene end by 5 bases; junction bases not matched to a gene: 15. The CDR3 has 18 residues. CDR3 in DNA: TGTGCCAGCAGCCAAGATAAGGACAGGTTTTTCCCCCTATATGGCTACACCTTC. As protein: CASSQDKDRFFPLYGYTF.

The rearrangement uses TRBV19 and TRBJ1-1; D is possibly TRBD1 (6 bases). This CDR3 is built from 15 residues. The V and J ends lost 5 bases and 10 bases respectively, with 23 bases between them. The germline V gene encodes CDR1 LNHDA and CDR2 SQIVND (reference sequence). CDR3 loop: CASSVSVTGIGAAFF. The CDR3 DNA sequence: TGTGCCAGTAGTGTATCTGTGACAGGTATTGGCGCAGCTTTCTTT.

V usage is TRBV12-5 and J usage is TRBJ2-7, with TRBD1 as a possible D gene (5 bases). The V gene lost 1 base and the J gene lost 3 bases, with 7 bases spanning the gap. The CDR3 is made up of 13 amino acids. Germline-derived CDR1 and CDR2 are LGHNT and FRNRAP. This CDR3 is CASGLEDSYEQYF. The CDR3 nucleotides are TGTGCTAGTGGTTTGGAAGACAGCTACGAGCAGTACTTC.

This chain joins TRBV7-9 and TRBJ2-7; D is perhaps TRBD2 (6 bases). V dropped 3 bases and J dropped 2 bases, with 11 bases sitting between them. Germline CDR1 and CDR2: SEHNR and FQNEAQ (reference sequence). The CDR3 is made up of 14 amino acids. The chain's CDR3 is CASSLGGGAYEQYF. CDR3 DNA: TGTGCCAGCAGCTTGGGAGGTGGGGCCTACGAGCAGTACTTC. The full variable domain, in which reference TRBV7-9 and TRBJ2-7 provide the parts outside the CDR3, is DTGVSQNPRHKITKRGQNVTFRCDPISEHNRLYWYRQTLGQGPEFLTYFQNEAQLEKSRLLSDRFSAERPKGSFSTLEIQRTEQGDSAMYLCASSLGGGAYEQYFGPGTRLTVT.

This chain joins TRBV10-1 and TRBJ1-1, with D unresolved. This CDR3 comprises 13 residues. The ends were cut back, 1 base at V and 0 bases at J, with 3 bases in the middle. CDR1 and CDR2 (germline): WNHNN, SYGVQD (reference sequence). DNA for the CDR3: TGCGCCAGCAGTGAGTACATGAACACTGAAGCTTTCTTT. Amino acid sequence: CASSEYMNTEAFF.

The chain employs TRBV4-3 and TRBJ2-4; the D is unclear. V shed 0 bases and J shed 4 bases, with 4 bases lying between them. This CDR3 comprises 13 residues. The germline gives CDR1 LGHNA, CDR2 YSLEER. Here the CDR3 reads CASSQDSKNIQYF. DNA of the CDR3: TGCGCCAGCAGCCAAGACTCGAAAAACATTCAGTACTTC.

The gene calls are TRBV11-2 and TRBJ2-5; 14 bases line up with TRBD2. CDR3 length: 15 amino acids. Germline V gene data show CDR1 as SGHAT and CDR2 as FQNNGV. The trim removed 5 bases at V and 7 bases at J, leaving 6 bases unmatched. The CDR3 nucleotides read TGTGCCAGCAGCCGGACTAGCGGGGGGTCGGGGACCCAGTACTTC. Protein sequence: CASSRTSGGSGTQYF.

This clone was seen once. CDR3 nucleotides: TGTGCCAGCAGCTTTTTAGGCAGGGGGAACACTGAAGCTTTCTTT. Protein: CASSFLGRGNTEAFF. V gene TRBV5-8 combines with J gene TRBJ1-1; TRBD1 is a possible D gene (6 bases). Trimming cost V 2 bases and J 1 base, with 12 bases left between them. The CDR3 totals 15 residues. From germline, CDR1 is SGHTS and CDR2 YDEGEE.

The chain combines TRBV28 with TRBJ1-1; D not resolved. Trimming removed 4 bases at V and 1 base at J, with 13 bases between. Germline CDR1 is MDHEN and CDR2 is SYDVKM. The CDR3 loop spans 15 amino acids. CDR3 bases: TGTGCCAGCAGTTGGGCGCAACAATCGAACACTGAAGCTTTCTTT. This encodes CASSWAQQSNTEAFF.

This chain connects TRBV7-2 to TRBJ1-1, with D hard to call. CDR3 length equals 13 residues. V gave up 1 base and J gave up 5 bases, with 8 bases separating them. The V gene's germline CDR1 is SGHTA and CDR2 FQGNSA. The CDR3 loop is CASSLDSGTEAFF. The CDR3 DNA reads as TGTGCCAGCAGCTTAGATTCGGGAACTGAAGCTTTCTTT.

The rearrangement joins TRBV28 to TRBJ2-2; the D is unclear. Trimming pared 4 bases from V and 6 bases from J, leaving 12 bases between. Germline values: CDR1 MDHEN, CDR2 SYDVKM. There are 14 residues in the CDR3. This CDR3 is CASSSLGIAGELFF. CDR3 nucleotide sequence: TGTGCCAGCAGTTCGCTAGGAATCGCCGGGGAGCTGTTTTTT.

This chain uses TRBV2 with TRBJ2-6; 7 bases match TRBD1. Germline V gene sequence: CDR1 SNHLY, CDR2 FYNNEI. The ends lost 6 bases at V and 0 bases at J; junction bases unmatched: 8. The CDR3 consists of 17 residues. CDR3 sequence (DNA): TGTGCCAGCAGGACGGGACAGACCAACTCTGGGGCCAACGTCCTGACTTTC. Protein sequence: CASRTGQTNSGANVLTF.

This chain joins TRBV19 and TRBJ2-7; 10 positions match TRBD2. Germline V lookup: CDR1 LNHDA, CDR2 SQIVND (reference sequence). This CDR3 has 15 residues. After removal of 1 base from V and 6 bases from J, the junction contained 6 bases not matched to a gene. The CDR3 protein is CASSIGWTSGSEQYF. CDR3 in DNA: TGTGCCAGTAGTATAGGTTGGACTAGCGGAAGCGAGCAGTACTTC.

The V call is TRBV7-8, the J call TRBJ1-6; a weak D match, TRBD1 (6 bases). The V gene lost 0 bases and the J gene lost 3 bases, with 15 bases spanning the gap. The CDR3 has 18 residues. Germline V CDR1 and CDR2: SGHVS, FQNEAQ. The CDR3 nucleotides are TGTGCCAGCAGCTTAGCGCGAATACAGGGCAGCTATAATTCACCCCTCCACTTT. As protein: CASSLARIQGSYNSPLHF.

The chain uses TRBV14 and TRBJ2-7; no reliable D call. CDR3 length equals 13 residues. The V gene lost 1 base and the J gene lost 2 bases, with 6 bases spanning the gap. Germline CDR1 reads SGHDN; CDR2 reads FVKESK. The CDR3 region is CASSQVQTYEQYF. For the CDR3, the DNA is TGTGCCAGCAGCCAAGTCCAAACCTACGAGCAGTACTTC.

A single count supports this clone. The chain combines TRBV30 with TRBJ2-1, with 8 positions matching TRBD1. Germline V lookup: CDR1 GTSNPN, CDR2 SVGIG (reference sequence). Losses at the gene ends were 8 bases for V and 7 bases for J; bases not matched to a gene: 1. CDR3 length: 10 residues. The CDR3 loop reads CAGQGNEQFF. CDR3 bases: TGTGCCGGACAGGGAAATGAGCAGTTCTTC.